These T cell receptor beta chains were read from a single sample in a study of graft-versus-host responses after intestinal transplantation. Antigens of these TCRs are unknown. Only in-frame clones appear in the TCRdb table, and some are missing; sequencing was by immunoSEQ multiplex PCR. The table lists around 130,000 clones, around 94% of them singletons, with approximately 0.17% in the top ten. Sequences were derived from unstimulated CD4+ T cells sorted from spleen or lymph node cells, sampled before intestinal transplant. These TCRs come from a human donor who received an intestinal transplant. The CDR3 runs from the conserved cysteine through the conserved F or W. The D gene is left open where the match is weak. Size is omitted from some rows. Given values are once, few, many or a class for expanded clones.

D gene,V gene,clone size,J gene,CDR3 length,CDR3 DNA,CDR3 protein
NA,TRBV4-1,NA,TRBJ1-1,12,TGCGCCAGCAGCCGGACGGGCACTGAAGCTTTCTTT,CASSRTGTEAFF
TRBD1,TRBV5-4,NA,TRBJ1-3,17,TGTGCCGGCTCGTGGGGGGCCGGGACAGGGGCTGGAAACACCATATATTTT,CAGSWGAGTGAGNTIYF
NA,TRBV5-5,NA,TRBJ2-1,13,TGTGCCAGCAGCTTGTGGGAGAATAATGAGCAGTTCTTC,CASSLWENNEQFF
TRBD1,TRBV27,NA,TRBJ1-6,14,TGTGCCAGCAGTACAGGGGAGGATAATTCACCCCTCCACTTT,CASSTGEDNSPLHF
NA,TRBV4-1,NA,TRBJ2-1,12,TGCGCCAGCAGCCAAGAGGCTAGTCATCCGTTCTTC,CASSQEASHPFF
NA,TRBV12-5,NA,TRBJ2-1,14,TGTGCTAGTGCCGCAGGAAGCTCCTACAATGAGCAGTTCTTC,CASAAGSSYNEQFF
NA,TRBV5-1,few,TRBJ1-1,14,TGCGCCAGCTCGGTTGCAGGGACTAACACTGAAGCTTTCTTT,CASSVAGTNTEAFF
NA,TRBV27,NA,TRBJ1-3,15,TGTGCCAGCAGACCCTTCGGGACGGGGGAAAACACCATATATTTT,CASRPFGTGENTIYF
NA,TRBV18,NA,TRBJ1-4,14,TGTGCCAGCTCACCACGGGTATCGAATGAAAAACTGTTTTTT,CASSPRVSNEKLFF
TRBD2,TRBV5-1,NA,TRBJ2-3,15,TGCGCCAGCAGCCAGGGACTAGCGGGGACAGATACGCAGTATTTT,CASSQGLAGTDTQYF
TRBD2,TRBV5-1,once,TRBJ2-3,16,TGCGCCAGCAGCTTTAGGGCGGGGGGACTGGCAGATACGCAGTATTTT,CASSFRAGGLADTQYF
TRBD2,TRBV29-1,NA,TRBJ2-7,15,TGCAGCGTTGAAGACCGACTAGCGGGGCACAACGAGCAGTACTTC,CSVEDRLAGHNEQYF
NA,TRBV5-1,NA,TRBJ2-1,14,TGCGCCAGCAGCCCGGGACAACCCTACAATGAGCAGTTCTTC,CASSPGQPYNEQFF
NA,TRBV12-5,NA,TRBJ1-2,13,TGTGCTAGTGGTTTGTTGGGGAACTATGGCTACACCTTC,CASGLLGNYGYTF
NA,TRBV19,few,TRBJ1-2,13,TGTGCCAGTAGTATCGCACAGGGTGCGGACTACACCTTC,CASSIAQGADYTF
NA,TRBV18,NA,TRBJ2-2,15,TGTGCCAGCTTACCACCCGGACACATCACCGGGGAGCTGTTTTTT,CASLPPGHITGELFF
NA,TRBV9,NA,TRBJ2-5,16,TGTGCCAGCAGCGTAGGACCCTTAGTGGGGCAAGAGACCCAGTACTTC,CASSVGPLVGQETQYF
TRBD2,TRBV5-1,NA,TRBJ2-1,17,TGCGCCAGCAGCTCATATACTAGCGGGGGTGGTTACAATGAGCAGTTCTTC,CASSSYTSGGGYNEQFF
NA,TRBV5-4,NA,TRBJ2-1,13,TGTGCCAGCAGCTCCGGCTCCTACAATGAGCAGTTCTTC,CASSSGSYNEQFF
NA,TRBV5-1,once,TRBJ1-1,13,TGCGCCAGCAGCTTGAGCTTAAACTCTGAAGCTTTCTTT,CASSLSLNSEAFF
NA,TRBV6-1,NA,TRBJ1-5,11,TGTGCCAGCAGGAAAGAACAGCCCCAGCATTTT,CASRKEQPQHF
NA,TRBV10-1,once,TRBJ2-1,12,TGCGCCAGCTCGGACGGGGGAAATGAGCAGTTCTTC,CASSDGGNEQFF
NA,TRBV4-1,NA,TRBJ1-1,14,TGCGCCAGCAGCCAAGATATCAGGAGCTCTGAAGCTTTCTTT,CASSQDIRSSEAFF
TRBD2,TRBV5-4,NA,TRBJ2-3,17,TGTGCCAGCAGCTTGCAGCGGGGAGGGTTCGGGACAGATACGCAGTATTTT,CASSLQRGGFGTDTQYF
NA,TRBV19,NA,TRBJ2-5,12,TGTGCCAGTTCAGGGTTGGGGGAGACCCAGTACTTC,CASSGLGETQYF
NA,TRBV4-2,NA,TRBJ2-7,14,TGTGCCAGCAGCCAAGAAGGGATTCCCTACGAGCAGTACTTC,CASSQEGIPYEQYF
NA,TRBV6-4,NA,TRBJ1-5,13,TGTGCCAGCAGTCAGGGGTGGAATCAGCCCCAGCATTTT,CASSQGWNQPQHF
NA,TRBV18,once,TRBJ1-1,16,TGTGCCAGCTCACCCCAAGGGCCCCCTTTGAACACTGAAGCTTTCTTT,CASSPQGPPLNTEAFF
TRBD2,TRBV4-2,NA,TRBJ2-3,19,TGTGCCAGCAGCCAAGAGCGGGCTAGCGGGGGACGGGTCACAGATACGCAGTATTTT,CASSQERASGGRVTDTQYF
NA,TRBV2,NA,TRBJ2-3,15,TGTGCCAGCAGTGAAGATGGGGGGCAGGGAGATACGCAGTATTTT,CASSEDGGQGDTQYF
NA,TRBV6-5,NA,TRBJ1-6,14,TGTGCCAGCAGTCCTGACAGCCGAAGCTCACCCCTCCACTTT,CASSPDSRSSPLHF
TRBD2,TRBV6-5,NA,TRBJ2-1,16,TGTGCCAGCAGTTACTCGGGGCGGGGGGGCCTCAATGAGCAGTTCTTC,CASSYSGRGGLNEQFF
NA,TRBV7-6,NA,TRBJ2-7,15,TGTGCCAGCAGCTTAGGCGAAGTGGGCTCCTACGAGCAGTACTTC,CASSLGEVGSYEQYF
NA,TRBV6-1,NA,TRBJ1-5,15,TGTGCCAGCGGAGTAGGTGACAGCTCTAATCAGCCCCAGCATTTT,CASGVGDSSNQPQHF
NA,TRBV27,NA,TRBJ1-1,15,TGTGCCAGCACCCCAGGTAGGGCCCCGAACACTGAAGCTTTCTTT,CASTPGRAPNTEAFF
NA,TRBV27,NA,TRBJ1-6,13,TGTGCCAGCAGTTTAATGTTGGATTCACCCCTCCACTTT,CASSLMLDSPLHF
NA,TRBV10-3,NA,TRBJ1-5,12,TGTGCCATCAGTAGCAGGGATCAGCCCCAGCATTTT,CAISSRDQPQHF
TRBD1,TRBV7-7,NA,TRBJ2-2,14,TGTGCCAGCTCTCAGGGGGCGAACACCGGGGAGCTGTTTTTT,CASSQGANTGELFF
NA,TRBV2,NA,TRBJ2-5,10,TGTGCCAGTAACGGGGAGACCCAGTACTTC,CASNGETQYF
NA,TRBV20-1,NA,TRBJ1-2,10,TGCAGTGCCCCTAACTATGGCTACACCTTC,CSAPNYGYTF
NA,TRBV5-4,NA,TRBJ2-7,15,TGTGCCAGCAGCTCTTCCCTCGGGGTCTCCTACGAGCAGTACTTC,CASSSSLGVSYEQYF
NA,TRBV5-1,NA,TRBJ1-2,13,TGCGCCAGCAGCTTGGCACAGAACTATGGCTACACCTTC,CASSLAQNYGYTF
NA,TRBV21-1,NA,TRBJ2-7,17,TGTGCCAGCAGCAACTACCGGGACAGGGGGCTCTCCTACGAGCAGTACTTC,CASSNYRDRGLSYEQYF
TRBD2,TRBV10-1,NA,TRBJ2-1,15,TGCGCCAGCAGCGACCCTAGCGGGGGGGCGGGTGAGCAGTTCTTC,CASSDPSGGAGEQFF
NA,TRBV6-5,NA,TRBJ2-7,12,TGTGCCAGCAGCCCTCTTGGCGCCGAGCAGTACTTC,CASSPLGAEQYF
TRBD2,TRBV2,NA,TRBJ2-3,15,TGTGCCAGCACCGTGGGGAGTGGCGGGGGAGATACGCAGTATTTT,CASTVGSGGGDTQYF